This T cell receptor (beta chain) was identified in a study of blood T cells in healthy people across ages. As for the study in general: About one barcoded beta molecule per two T cells came from capture by template switching.

A second PCR, run for about 6 to 12 cycles, used a sample-barcoded 5' primer plus a J-beta primer mix. All samples gave at least 2.5 million CDR3-containing paired-end reads. TCRdb re-called the 5' RACE reads with MiXCR, one entry per CDR3 protein. This sample has over a million distinct CDR3 sequences; 45% occur once, and the top ten carry approximately 17%. Study-level findings and limits: Possibly, changes in expanded clonotypes were confounded because donor CMV status was unknown.

As for this clonotype: The target antigen is unknown.

The authors drew approximately 9 milliliters of peripheral blood from each donor. This TCR was sampled from a woman in her fifties or sixties in good health. Sequencing was carried out using blood.

This CDR3 reads CASSLAAGGGNEQFF. As DNA, the CDR3 is TGTGCCAGCAGCTTAGCGGCGGGAGGAGGCAATGAGCAGTTCTTC. V and J are TRBV7-6 and TRBJ2-1; 8 bases are shared with TRBD2. There are 15 residues in the CDR3. Germline loops: CDR1 SGHVS, CDR2 FNYEAQ. V dropped 0 bases and J dropped 6; count of bases not matched to a gene: 4.